The sequence of this TCR beta chain was determined in a study of blood T cell repertoires in COVID-19. At the level of the study: Acute-phase and convalescent COVID-19 samples originated in the United States, Italy and Spain.

CDR1 is SEHNR, CDR2 FQNEAQ, per germline (reference sequence). After removal of 5 bases from V and 3 bases from J, the junction contained 8 bases not matched to a gene. The CDR3 is 16 amino acids. Assay used: immunoSEQ multiplex PCR; TCRdb lists only in-frame clones, some missing. The table shows fewer than 400,000 clones, with roughly 90% occurring only once. Those enrolled in Seattle joined during active infection and were followed longitudinally afterward. The specimen was peripheral blood. This chain connects TRBV7-9 to TRBJ1-4; 8 bases fit TRBD1. The sequence was collected from a woman aged 25-40 years with COVID-19, enrolled during active disease. The CDR3 reads CASSQGAGQANEKLFF. CDR3 bases: TGTGCCAGCAGCCAAGGCGCGGGACAGGCTAATGAAAAACTGTTTTTT.